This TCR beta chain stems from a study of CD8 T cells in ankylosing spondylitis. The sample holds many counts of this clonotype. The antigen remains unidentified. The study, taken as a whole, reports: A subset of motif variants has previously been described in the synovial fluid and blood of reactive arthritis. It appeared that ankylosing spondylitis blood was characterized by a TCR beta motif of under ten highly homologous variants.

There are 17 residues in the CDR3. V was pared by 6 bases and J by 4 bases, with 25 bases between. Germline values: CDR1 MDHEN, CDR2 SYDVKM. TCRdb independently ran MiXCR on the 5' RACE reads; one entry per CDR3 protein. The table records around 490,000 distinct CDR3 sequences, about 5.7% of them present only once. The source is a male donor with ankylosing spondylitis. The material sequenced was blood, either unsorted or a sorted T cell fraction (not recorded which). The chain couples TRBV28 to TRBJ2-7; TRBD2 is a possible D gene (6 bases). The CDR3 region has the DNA TGTGCCAGCAGACGAGGTTTAAGTGGGAGTGGGAGGTACGAGCAGTACTTC. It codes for CASRRGLSGSGRYEQYF.